This T cell receptor (beta chain) was captured in a study of T cells in Graves' hyperthyroidism and ophthalmopathy. PBMCs stemmed from 10 ml fresh peripheral blood. After removal of 4 bases from V and 2 bases from J, the junction contained 4 bases not matched to a gene. The CDR3 length is 14 residues. Germline V gene data show CDR1 as SGHRS and CDR2 as YFSETQ. This clonotype appeared a few times. Its antigen is unidentified. Researchers amplified the TCR beta CDR3 regions from RNA transcripts. HTBI primers drove first-round RT-PCR of the TCR CDR3. TCRdb itself ran the multiplex PCR reads through MiXCR, one entry per CDR3 protein. The sample has about 400,000 distinct CDR3 sequences; approximately 16% are singletons. Study observations and caveats: Ophthalmopathy and stable hyperthyroidism were told apart by a 13 V-J model.

This clonotype was sampled from an older woman with Graves' ophthalmopathy. V and J are TRBV5-1 and TRBJ2-5, with 8 bases that match TRBD1. The sample consisted of blood. The CDR3 spells CASSKGQGQETQYF. The CDR3 region has the DNA TGCGCCAGCAGCAAAGGACAGGGACAAGAGACCCAGTACTTC.